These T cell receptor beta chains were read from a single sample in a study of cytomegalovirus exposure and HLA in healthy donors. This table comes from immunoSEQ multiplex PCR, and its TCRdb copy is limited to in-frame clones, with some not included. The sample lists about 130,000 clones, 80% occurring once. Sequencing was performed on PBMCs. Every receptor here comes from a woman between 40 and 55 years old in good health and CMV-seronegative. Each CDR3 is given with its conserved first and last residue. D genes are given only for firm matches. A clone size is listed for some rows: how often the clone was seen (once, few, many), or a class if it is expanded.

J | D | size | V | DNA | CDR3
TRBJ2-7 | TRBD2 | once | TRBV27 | TGTGCCAGCTCCTCCGCGGGACTAGCCCCCGAGCAGTACTTC | CASSSAGLAPEQYF
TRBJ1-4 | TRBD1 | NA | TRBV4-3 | TGCGCCAGCAGCCTAACAGGGGGCGCGGATGAAAAACTGTTTTTT | CASSLTGGADEKLFF
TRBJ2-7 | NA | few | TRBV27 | TGTGCCAGCAGTCGGCTAGGCGAGCAGTACTTC | CASSRLGEQYF
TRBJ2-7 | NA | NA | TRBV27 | TGTGCCAGCACCTGGGCAAAGAAGTCCCTCGGGACACTCTTGAGCCACGAGCAGTACTTC | CASTWAKKSLGTLLSHEQYF
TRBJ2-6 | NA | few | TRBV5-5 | TGTGCCAGCAGCTTGGGTCCGGGGATGGAGGGGGCCAACGTCCTGACTTTC | CASSLGPGMEGANVLTF
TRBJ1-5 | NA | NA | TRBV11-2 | TGTGCCAGCAGCGCGGGCAATCAGCCCCAGCATTTT | CASSAGNQPQHF
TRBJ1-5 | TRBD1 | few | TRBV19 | TGTGCCAGTAGTGAAGGGACAGGTTCAAATCAGCCCCAGCATTTT | CASSEGTGSNQPQHF
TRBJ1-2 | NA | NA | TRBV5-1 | TGCGCCAGCAGCTTGACAGATGAACCAGCATATGGCTACACCTTC | CASSLTDEPAYGYTF
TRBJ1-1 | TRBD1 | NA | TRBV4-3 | TGCGCCAGCAGCCACCTAGACAGGGGTGAGGCTTTCTTT | CASSHLDRGEAFF
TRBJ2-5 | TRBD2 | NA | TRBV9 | TGTGCCAGCAGCGTAGGGACTAGCGTAGAGACCCAGTACTTC | CASSVGTSVETQYF
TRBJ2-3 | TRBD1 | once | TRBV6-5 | TGTGCCAGCAGTTACGCGGACAGGGTCACAGATACGCAGTATTTT | CASSYADRVTDTQYF
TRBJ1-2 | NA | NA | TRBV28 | TGTGCCGCAGGGAATTATGGCTACACCTTC | CAAGNYGYTF
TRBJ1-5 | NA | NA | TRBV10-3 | TGTGCCATCAGTGAGTCGAGACTCAATCAGCCCCAGCATTTT | CAISESRLNQPQHF
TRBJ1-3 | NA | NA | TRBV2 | TGTGCCAGCAGTGCCCAGGCAATCTCTGGAAACACCATATATTTT | CASSAQAISGNTIYF
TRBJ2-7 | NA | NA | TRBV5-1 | TGCGCCAGCAGCTTACAGGGTGGGGGGGGTTACGAGCAGTACTTC | CASSLQGGGGYEQYF
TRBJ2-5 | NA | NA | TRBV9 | TGTGCCAGCAGCACCCCCCGGGAGCCCCCCCACTTC | CASSTPREPPHF
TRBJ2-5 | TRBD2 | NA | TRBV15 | TGTGCCACCAGCAGAGACCCACCTAGACTAGCGGGGGACCCAGTAGTTCAAGAGACCCAGTACTTC | CATSRDPPRLAGDPVVQETQYF
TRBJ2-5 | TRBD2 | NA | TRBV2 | TGTGCCAGCAGTGGGATTAGCGGGAGGGGAGAGACCCAGTACTTC | CASSGISGRGETQYF
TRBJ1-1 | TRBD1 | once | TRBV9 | TGTGCCAGCAGTCGGCAGGGGGCGGGGATCACTGAAGCTTTCTTT | CASSRQGAGITEAFF
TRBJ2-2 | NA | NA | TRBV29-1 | TGCAGCGCTCGGTCCAACACCGGGGAGCTGTTTTTT | CSARSNTGELFF
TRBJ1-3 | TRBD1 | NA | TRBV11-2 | TGTGCCAGCAGTTCAGGACTAACAGGGGTAGTTCGAAACACCATATATTTT | CASSSGLTGVVRNTIYF
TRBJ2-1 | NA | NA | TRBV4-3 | TGCGCCAGCAGCCAAGATAGAACAGGGTTCAATGAGCAGTTCTTC | CASSQDRTGFNEQFF
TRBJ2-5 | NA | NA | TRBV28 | TGTGCCAGCAGTTTATCGGGGGGCATAGGGGACGAGACCCAGTACTTC | CASSLSGGIGDETQYF
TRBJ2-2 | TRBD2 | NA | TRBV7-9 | TGTGCCAGCAGTCCCCGCCCAGCGGGATTGAACACCGGGGAGCTGTTTTTT | CASSPRPAGLNTGELFF
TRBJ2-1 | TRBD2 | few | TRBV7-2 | TGTGCCAGCAGCAGACTAGCGGGGTTCAATGAGCAGTTCTTC | CASSRLAGFNEQFF
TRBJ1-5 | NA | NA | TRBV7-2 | TGTGCCAGCAGCTTAGCGCTTCAGGGTCAGCCCCAGCATTTT | CASSLALQGQPQHF
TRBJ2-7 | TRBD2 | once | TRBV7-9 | TGTGCCAGCAGCCCCTACCAAGCGGGAAGCCCCTACGAGCAGTACTTC | CASSPYQAGSPYEQYF
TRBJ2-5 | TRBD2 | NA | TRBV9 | TGTGCCAGCAGCGTAGTACCTAGCGGAGAGACCCAGTACTTC | CASSVVPSGETQYF
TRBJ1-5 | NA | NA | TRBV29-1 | TGCAGCGTTACCTTTACAGGCCAGCCCCAGCATTTT | CSVTFTGQPQHF
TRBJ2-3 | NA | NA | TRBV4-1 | TGCGCCAGCAGCCAAGGGGCAGGGGTTGGCACAGATACGCAGTATTTT | CASSQGAGVGTDTQYF
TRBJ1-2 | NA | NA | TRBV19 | TGTGCCAGTAGTATAGCACGGGACTATGGCTACACCTTC | CASSIARDYGYTF
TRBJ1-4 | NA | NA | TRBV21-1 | TGTGCCAGCAGCAAACCCTACGGACGGACAGCAACTAATGAAAAACTGTTTTTT | CASSKPYGRTATNEKLFF
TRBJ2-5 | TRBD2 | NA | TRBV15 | TGTGCCACCAGCATGGGACTAGCGGGCCAAGAGACCCAGTACTTC | CATSMGLAGQETQYF
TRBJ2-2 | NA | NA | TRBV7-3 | TGTGCCAGCAGCTTGGGACACCTCGACACCGGGGAGCTGTTTTTT | CASSLGHLDTGELFF
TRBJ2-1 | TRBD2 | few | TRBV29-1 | TGCAGCGTTCTCCGGACTAGAGGCAATGAGCAGTTCTTC | CSVLRTRGNEQFF
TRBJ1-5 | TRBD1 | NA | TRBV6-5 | TGTGCCAGCAGCCCCGGGACAGGGGGTAGGCAGCCCCAGCATTTT | CASSPGTGGRQPQHF
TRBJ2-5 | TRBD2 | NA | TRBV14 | TGTGCCAGCAGCCGAAGCGGGGGGGGGTCGGGAGAGACCCAGTACTTC | CASSRSGGGSGETQYF
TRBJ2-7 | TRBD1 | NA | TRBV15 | TGTGCCACCAGCAGTGGACAGGGGGGGAATTGGGAGCAGTACTTC | CATSSGQGGNWEQYF
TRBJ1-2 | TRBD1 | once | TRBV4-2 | TGTGCCAGCAGCCCAGGGCCGACAGGGAACTATGGCTACACCTTC | CASSPGPTGNYGYTF
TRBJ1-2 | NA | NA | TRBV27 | TGTGCCAGCAGTGGGGCAGCTAACTATGGCTACACCTTC | CASSGAANYGYTF
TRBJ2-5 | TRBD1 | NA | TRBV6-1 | TGTGCCAGCAGTCTAGGGGGCGCGGAGACCCAGTACTTC | CASSLGGAETQYF
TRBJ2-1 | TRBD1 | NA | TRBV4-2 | TGTGCCAGCAGCCAAGTTATTCGGGACAGGTTAAACAATGAGCAGTTCTTC | CASSQVIRDRLNNEQFF
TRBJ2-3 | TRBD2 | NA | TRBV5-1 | TGCGCCAGCAGCACCGGGACTACCACAGATACGCAGTATTTT | CASSTGTTTDTQYF
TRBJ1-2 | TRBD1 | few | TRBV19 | TGTGCCAGTAGTATGGGACAGACTAACTATGGCTACACCTTC | CASSMGQTNYGYTF
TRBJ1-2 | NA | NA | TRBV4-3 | TGCGCCAGCAGCCAAGATGGACGGGGGGGCGCGGATGGCTACACCTTC | CASSQDGRGGADGYTF
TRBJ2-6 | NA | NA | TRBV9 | TGTGCCAGCAGCGTAGACACAGGGATGACTGGGGCCAACGTCCTGACTTTC | CASSVDTGMTGANVLTF
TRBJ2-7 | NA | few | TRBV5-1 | TGCGCCAGCAGGACAGACTCCTACGAGCAGTACTTC | CASRTDSYEQYF
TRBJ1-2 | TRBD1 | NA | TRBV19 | TGTGCCAGTAGTATCCCGGGACAGGGAAACTATGGCTACACCTTC | CASSIPGQGNYGYTF
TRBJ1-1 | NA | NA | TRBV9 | TGTGCCAGCAGCCTTAAAGGGGATTGGGGGGACACTGAAGCTTTCTTT | CASSLKGDWGDTEAFF